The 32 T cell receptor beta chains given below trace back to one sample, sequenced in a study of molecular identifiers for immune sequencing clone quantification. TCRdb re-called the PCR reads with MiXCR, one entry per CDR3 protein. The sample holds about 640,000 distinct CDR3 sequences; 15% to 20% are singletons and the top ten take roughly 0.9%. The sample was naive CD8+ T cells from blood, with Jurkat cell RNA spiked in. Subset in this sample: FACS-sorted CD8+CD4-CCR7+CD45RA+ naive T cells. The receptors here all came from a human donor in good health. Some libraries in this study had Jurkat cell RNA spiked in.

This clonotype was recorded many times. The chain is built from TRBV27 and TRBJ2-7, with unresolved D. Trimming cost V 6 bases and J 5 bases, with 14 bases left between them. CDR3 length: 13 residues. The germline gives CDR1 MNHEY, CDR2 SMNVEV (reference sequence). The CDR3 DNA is TGTGCCAGCAGCCTCTCGTTACGGAACGAGCAGTACTTC. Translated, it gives CASSLSLRNEQYF.

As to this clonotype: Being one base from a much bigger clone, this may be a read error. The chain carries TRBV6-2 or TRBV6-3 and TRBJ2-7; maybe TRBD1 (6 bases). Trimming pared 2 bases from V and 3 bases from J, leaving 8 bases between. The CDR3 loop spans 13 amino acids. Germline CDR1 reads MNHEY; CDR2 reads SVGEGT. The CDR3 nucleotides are TGTGCCAGCAGTTACGACAGGCACTACGAGCAGTACTTC. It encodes CASSYDRHYEQYF.

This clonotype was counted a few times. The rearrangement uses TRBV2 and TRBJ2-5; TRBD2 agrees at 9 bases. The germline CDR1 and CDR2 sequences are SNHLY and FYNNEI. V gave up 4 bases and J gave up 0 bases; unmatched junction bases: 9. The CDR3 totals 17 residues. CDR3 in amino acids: CASSGASGALYQETQYF. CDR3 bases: TGTGCCAGCAGTGGCGCTAGCGGGGCCTTGTACCAAGAGACCCAGTACTTC.

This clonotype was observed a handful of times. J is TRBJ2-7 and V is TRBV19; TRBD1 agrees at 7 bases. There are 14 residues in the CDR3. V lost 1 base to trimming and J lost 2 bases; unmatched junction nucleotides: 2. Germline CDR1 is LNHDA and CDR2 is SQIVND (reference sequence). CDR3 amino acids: CASSIGRGPYEQYF. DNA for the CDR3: TGTGCCAGTAGTATAGGTAGGGGGCCCTACGAGCAGTACTTC. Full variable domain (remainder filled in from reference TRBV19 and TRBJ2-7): DGGITQSPKYLFRKEGQNVTLSCEQNLNHDAMYWYRQDPGQGLRLIYYSQIVNDFQKGDIAEGYSVSREKKESFPLTVTSAQKNPTAFYLCASSIGRGPYEQYFGPGTRLTVT.

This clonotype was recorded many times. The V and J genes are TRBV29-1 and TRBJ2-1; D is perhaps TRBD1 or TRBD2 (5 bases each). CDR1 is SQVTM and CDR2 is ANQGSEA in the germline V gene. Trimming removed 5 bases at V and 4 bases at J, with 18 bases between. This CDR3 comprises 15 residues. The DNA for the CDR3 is TGCAGCGTTTCGGGACCATACGGAAGGTACAATGAGCAGTTCTTC. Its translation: CSVSGPYGRYNEQFF.

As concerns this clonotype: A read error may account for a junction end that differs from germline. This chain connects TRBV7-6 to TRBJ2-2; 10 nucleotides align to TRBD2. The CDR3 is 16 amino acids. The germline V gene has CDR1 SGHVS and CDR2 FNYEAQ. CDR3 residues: CASSHSGGAFTGGLFF. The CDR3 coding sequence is TGTGCCAGCAGTCACAGCGGGGGGGCTTTTACCGGGGGGCTGTTTTTT.

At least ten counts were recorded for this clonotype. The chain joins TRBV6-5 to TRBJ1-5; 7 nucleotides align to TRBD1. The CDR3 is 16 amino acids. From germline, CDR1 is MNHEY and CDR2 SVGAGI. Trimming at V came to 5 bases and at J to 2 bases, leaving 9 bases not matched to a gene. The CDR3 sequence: CASSAATGSGNQPQHF. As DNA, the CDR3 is TGTGCCAGCAGTGCGGCGACAGGGTCAGGCAATCAGCCCCAGCATTTT.

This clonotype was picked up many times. In DNA, the CDR3 is TGTGCCAGCAGCTTACCCCTTTTCCTCTCTGGGACGGACACTGAAGCTTTCTTT. Its translation is CASSLPLFLSGTDTEAFF. V gene TRBV7-9 combines with J gene TRBJ1-1, with a possible D match to TRBD1 (5 bases). V lost 2 bases to trimming and J lost 3 bases, with 22 bases between them. The CDR3 has 18 residues. In germline, CDR1 is SEHNR, CDR2 FQNEAQ (reference sequence).

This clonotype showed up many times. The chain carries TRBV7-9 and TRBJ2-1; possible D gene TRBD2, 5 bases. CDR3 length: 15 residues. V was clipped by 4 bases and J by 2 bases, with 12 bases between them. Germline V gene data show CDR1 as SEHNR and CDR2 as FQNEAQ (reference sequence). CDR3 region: CASSSSPGTYNEQFF. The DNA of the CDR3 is TGTGCCAGCAGCTCAAGTCCGGGGACCTACAATGAGCAGTTCTTC.

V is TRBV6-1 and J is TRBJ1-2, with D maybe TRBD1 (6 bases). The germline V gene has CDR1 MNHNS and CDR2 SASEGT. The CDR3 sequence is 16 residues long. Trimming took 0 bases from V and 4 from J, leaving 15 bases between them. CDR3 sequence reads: CASSEALQGSRYGYTF. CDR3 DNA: TGTGCCAGCAGTGAAGCCTTACAGGGAAGTCGCTATGGCTACACCTTC.

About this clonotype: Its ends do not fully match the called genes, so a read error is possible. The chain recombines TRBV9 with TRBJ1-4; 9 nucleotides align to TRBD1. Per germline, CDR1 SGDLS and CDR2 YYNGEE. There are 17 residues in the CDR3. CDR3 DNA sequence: TGTGCCAGCGGCGTAGCCGGGACAGGGTCTGCTAATGAAAAACTGTTTTTT. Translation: CASGVAGTGSANEKLFF.

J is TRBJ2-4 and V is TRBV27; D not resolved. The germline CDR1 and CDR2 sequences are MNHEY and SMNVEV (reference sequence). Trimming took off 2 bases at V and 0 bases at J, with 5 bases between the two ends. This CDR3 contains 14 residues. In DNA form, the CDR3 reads TGTGCCAGCAGTTTAGGAACAGCCAAAAACATTCAGTACTTC. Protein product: CASSLGTAKNIQYF.

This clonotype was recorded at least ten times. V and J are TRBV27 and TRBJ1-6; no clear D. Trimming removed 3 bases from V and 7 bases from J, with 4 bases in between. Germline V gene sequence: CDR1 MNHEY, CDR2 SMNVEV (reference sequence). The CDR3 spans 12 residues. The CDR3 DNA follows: TGTGCCAGCAGTTTTCCCAATTCACCCCTCCACTTT. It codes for CASSFPNSPLHF.

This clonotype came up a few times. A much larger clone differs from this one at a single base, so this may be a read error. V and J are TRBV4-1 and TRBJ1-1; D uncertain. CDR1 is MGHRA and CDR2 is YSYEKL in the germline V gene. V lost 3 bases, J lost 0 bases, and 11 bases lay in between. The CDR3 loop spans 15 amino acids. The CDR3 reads CASSQMNNMNTEAFF. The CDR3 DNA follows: TGCGCCAGCAGCCAGATGAACAACATGAACACTGAAGCTTTCTTT.

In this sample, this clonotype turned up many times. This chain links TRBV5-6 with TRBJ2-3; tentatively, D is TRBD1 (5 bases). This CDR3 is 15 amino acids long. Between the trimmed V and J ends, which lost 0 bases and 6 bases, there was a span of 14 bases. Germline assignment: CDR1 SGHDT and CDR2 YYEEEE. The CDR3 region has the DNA TGTGCCAGCAGCTTGGAGGCAGGACACAGGGATACGCAGTATTTT. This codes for CASSLEAGHRDTQYF.

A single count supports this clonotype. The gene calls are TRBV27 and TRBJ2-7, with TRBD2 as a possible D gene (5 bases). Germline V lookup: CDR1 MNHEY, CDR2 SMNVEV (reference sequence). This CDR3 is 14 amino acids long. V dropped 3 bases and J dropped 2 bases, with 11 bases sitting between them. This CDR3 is CASSFFGRTYEQYF. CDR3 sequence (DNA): TGTGCCAGCAGTTTCTTTGGGAGAACCTACGAGCAGTACTTC.

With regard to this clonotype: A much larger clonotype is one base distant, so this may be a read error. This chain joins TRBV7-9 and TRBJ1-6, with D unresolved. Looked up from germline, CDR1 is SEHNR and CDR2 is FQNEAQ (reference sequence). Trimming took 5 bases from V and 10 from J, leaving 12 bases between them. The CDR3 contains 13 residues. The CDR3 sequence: CASSPWVDSPLHF. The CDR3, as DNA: TGTGCCAGCAGCCCCTGGGTGGACTCACCCCTCCACTTT.

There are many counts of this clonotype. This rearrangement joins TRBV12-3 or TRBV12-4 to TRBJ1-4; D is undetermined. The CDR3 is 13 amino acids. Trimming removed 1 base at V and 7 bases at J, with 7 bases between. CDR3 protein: CASSLVVGEKLFF. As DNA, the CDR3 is TGTGCCAGCAGTTTAGTTGTTGGTGAAAAACTGTTTTTT.

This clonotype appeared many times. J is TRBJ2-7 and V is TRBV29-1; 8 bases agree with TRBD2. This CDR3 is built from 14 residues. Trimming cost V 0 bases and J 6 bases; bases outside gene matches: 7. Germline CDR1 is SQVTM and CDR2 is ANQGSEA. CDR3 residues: CSVEDLAGVSEQYF. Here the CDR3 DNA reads TGCAGCGTTGAAGATCTAGCGGGCGTGAGCGAGCAGTACTTC.

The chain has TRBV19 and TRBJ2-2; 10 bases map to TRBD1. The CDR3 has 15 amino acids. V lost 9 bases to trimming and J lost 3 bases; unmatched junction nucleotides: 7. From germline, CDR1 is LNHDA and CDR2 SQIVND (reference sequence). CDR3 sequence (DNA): TGTGCCAGAGCCGGGACAGGGGATGACACCGGGGAGCTGTTTTTT. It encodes CARAGTGDDTGELFF. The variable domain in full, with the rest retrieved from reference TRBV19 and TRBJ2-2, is DGGITQSPKYLFRKEGQNVTLSCEQNLNHDAMYWYRQDPGQGLRLIYYSQIVNDFQKGDIAEGYSVSREKKESFPLTVTSAQKNPTAFYLCARAGTGDDTGELFFGEGSRLTVL.

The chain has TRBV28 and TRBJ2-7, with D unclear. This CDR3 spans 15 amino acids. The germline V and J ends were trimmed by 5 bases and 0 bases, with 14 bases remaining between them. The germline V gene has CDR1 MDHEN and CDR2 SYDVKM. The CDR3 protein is CASSPRMAFSYEQYF. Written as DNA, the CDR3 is TGTGCCAGCAGTCCTCGTATGGCGTTCTCCTACGAGCAGTACTTC.

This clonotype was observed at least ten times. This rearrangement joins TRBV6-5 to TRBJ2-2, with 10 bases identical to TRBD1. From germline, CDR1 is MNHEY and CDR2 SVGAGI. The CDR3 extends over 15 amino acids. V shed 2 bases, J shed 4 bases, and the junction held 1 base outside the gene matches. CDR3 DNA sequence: TGTGCCAGCAGTTACGGGACAGGGGCCACCGGGGAGCTGTTTTTT. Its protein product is CASSYGTGATGELFF.

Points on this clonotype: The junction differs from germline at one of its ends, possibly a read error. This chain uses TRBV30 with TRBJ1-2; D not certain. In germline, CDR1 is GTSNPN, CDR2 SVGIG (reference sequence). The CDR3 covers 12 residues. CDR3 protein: CAWSVSDYGYAF. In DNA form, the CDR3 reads TGTGCCTGGAGTGTGTCGGACTATGGCTACGCCTTC. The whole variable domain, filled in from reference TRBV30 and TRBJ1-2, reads SQTIHQWPATLVQPVGSPLSLECTVEGTSNPNLYWYRQAAGRGLQLLFYSVGIGQISSEVPQNLSASRPQDRQFILSSKKLLLSDSGFYLCAWSVSDYGYAFGSGTRLTVV.

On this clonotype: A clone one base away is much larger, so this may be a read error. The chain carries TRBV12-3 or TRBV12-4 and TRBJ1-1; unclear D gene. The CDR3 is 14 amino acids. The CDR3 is CASSARARSTEASF. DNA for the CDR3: TGTGCCAGCAGTGCAAGGGCCCGTAGCACTGAAGCTTCCTTT.

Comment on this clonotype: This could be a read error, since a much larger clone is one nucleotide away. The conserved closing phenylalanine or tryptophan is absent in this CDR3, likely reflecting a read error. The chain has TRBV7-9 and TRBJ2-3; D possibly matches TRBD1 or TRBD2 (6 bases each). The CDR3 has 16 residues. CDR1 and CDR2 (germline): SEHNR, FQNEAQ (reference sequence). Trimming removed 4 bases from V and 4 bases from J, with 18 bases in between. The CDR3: CASSSGAGFLPDTQYL. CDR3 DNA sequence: TGTGCCAGCAGCTCAGGGGCGGGGTTTCTGCCAGATACGCAGTATCTT.

CDR3 loop: CASSGGQGYYNEQFF. The CDR3 DNA reads as TGTGCCAGCAGTGGTGGACAGGGATACTACAATGAGCAGTTCTTC. The rearrangement links TRBV6-1 to TRBJ2-1; 8 bases are shared with TRBD1. Per germline, CDR1 MNHNS and CDR2 SASEGT. This CDR3 has 15 amino acids. J gave up 3 bases and V 4 bases, and 5 bases lay outside the gene matches.

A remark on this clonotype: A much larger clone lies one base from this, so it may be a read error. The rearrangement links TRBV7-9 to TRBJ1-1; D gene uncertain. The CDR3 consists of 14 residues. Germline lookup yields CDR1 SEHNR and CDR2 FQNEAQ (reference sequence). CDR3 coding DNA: TGTGCCAGCAGCTTACTGGGGATGAACGCTGAAGCTTTCTTT. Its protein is CASSLLGMNAEAFF.

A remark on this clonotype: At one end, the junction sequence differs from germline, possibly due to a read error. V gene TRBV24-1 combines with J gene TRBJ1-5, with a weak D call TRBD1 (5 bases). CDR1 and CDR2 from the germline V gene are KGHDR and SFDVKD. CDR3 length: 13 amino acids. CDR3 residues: CVTSGGGNQPQHF. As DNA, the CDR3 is TGTGTCACCAGCGGAGGGGGCAATCAGCCCCAGCATTTT.

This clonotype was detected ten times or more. The CDR3 reads CSVEWGWDKGYGYTF. The CDR3 nucleotides are TGCAGCGTTGAATGGGGCTGGGACAAAGGATATGGCTACACCTTC. The gene calls are TRBV29-1 and TRBJ1-2; maybe TRBD1 (6 bases). Germline loops: CDR1 SQVTM, CDR2 ANQGSEA. Between the trimmed V and J ends, which lost 2 bases and 5 bases, there was a span of 18 bases. The CDR3 has 15 amino acids.

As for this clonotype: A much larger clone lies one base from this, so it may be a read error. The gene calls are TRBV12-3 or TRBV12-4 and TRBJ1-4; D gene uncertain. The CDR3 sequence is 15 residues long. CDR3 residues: CVSSLERRADEKLFF. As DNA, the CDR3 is TGTGTCAGCAGTTTAGAGCGACGGGCTGACGAAAAACTGTTTTTT.

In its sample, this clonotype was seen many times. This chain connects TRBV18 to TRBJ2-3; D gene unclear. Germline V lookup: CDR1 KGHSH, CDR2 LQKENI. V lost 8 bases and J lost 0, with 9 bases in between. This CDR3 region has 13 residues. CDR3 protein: CASALVSTDTQYF. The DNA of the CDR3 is TGTGCCAGCGCCTTAGTGAGCACAGATACGCAGTATTTT.

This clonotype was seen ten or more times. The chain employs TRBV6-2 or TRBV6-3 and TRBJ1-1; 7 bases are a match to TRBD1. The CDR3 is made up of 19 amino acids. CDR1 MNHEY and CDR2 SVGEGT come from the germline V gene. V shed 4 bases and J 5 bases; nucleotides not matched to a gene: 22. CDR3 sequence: CASSSPEDRVLVVMTEAFF. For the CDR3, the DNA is TGTGCCAGCAGTTCCCCCGAAGACAGGGTTCTGGTTGTTATGACTGAAGCTTTCTTT.